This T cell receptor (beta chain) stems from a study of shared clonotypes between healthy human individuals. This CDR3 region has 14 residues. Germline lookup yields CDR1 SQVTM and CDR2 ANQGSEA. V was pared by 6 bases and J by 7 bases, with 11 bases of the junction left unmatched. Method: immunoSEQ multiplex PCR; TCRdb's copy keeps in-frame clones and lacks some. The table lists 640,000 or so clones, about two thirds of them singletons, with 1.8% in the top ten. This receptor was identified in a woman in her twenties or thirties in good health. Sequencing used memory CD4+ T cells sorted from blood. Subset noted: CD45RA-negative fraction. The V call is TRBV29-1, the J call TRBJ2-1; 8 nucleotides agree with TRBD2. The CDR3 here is CSVAGGRITNEQFF. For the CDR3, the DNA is TGCAGCGTGGCTGGCGGGAGGATAACAAATGAGCAGTTCTTC.